The rows below give T cell receptor beta chains drawn from one sample of a study of neurological immune-mediated disorders. Each CDR3 protein is one row after TCRdb ran MiXCR on the 5' RACE reads. Among roughly 36,000 distinct CDR3 sequences, around an eighth were seen once, and the ten largest hold over 20%. Sample: PBMCs. These TCRs come from a woman between 50 and 59 years old with HTLV-1-associated myelopathy (HAM/TSP). Both conserved end residues are trimmed from each CDR3. Fields, in order: V gene, J gene, D gene, clone size, CDR3 protein. The D gene is left open where the match is weak. The size of a clone is reported for some rows only, either as once, few or many, or as a class for expanded clones.

TRBV6-6	TRBJ2-2	TRBD1	many	ASSYSGGSLTGELF
TRBV20-1	TRBJ2-7	TRBD1	many	SATGQVYEQY
TRBV5-1	TRBJ1-3	-	-	ASSLGLSGNTIY
TRBV6-6	TRBJ1-2	-	many	ASLFGGRGYT
TRBV11-1	TRBJ1-1	-	many	ASSFLVEGGTEAF
TRBV7-2	TRBJ2-7	TRBD2	few	ASSVAGPTYEQY
TRBV28	TRBJ2-5	-	-	ASSSPRRNQETQY
TRBV10-3	TRBJ2-1	TRBD1	many	AITPETGAYNEQF
TRBV5-1	TRBJ2-3	TRBD1	many	ASSPYGGGTGHPTDTQY
TRBV12-3/TRBV12-4	TRBJ1-2	TRBD1	many	ASTDRGHSFGYT
TRBV5-6	TRBJ2-1	-	many	ASSFRLATAGGDEQF
TRBV7-9	TRBJ1-1	TRBD1	many	ASSLGLGWTGGREAF